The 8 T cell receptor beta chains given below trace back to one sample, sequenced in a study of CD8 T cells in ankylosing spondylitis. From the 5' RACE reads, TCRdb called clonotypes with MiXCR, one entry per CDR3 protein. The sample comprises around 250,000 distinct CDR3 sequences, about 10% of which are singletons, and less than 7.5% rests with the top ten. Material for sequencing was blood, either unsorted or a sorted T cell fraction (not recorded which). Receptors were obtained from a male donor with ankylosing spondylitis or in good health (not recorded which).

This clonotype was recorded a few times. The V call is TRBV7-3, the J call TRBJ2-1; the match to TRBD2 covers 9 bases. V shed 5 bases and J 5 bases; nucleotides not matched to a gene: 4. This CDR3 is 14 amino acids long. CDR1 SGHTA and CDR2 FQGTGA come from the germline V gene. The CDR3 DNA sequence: TGTGCCAGCAGCGAAATAGCGGGGGACAATGAGCAGTTCTTC. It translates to CASSEIAGDNEQFF. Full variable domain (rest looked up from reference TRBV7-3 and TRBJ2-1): GAGVSQTPSNKVTEKGKYVELRCDPISGHTALYWYRQSLGQGPEFLIYFQGTGAADDSGLPNDRFFAVRPEGSVSTLKIQRTERGDSAVYLCASSEIAGDNEQFFGPGTRLTVL.

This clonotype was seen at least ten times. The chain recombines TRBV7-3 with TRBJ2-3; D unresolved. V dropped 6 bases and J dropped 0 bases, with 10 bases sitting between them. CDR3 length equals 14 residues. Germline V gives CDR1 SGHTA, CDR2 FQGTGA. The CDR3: CASSFGTSTDTQYF. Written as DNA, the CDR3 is TGTGCCAGCAGTTTCGGTACAAGCACAGATACGCAGTATTTT.

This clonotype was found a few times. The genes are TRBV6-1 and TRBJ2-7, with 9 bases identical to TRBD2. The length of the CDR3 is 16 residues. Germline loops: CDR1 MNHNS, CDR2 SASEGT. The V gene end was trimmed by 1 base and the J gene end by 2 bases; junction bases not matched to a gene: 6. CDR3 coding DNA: TGTGCCAGCAGTGAAGAGGCGCTAGCGGGGACCTACGAGCAGTACTTC. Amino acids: CASSEEALAGTYEQYF.

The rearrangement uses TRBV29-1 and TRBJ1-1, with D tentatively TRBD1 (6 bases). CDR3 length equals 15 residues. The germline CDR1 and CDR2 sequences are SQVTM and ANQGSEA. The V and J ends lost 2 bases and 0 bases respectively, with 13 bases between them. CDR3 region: CSVELSGDLNTEAFF. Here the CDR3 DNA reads TGCAGCGTTGAACTTTCAGGGGACTTGAACACTGAAGCTTTCTTT.

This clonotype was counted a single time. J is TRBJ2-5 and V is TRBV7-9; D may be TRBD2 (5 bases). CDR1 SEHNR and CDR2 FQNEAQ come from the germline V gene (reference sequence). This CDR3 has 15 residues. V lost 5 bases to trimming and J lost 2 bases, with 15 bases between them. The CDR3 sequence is CASSGGLGLQETQYF. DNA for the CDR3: TGTGCCAGCAGCGGAGGCTTGGGCCTTCAAGAGACCCAGTACTTC.

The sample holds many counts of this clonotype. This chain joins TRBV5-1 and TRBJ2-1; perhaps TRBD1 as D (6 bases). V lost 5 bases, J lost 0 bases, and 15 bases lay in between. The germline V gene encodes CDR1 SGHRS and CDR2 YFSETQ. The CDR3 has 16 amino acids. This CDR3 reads CASRSRGPNSYNEQFF. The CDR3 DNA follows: TGCGCCAGCAGATCCAGGGGACCAAACTCCTACAATGAGCAGTTCTTC.

CDR3 sequence reads: CSARGGGSASYEQYF. The CDR3 DNA follows: TGCAGTGCTAGAGGGGGGGGCTCTGCCTCCTACGAGCAGTACTTC. This chain uses TRBV20-1 with TRBJ2-7; possibly TRBD2 for D (7 bases). CDR1 and CDR2 from the germline V gene are DFQATT and SNEGSKA (reference sequence). The CDR3 length is 15 residues. V lost 1 base to trimming and J lost 0 bases, with 13 bases between them.

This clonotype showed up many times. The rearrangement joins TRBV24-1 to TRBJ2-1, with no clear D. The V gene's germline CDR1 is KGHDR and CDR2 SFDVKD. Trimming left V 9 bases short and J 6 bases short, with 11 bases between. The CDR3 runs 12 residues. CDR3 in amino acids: CATRSSSNEQFF. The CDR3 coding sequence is TGTGCCACCCGGAGTTCCAGCAATGAGCAGTTCTTC.